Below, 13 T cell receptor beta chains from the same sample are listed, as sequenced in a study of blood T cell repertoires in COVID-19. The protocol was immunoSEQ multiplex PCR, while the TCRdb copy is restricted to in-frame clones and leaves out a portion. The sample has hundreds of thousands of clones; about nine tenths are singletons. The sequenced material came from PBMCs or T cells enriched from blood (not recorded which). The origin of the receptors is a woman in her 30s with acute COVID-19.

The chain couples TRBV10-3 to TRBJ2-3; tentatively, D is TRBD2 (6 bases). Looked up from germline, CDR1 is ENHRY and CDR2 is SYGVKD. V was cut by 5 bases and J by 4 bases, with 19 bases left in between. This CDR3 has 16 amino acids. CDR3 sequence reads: CAISKSGTPRADTQYF. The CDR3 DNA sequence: TGTGCCATCAGTAAATCCGGGACTCCAAGGGCAGATACGCAGTATTTT.

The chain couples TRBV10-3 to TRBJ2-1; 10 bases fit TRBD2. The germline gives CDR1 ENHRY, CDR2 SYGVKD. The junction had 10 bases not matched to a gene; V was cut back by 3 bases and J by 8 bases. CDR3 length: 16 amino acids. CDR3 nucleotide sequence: TGTGCCATCAGTGACCCTAGCGGGAGCCCTGGGGATGAGCAGTTCTTC. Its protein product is CAISDPSGSPGDEQFF.

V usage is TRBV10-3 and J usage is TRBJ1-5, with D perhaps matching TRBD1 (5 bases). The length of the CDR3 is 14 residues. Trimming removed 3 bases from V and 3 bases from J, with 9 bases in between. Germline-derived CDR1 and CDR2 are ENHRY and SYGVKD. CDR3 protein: CAISDGGYNQPQHF. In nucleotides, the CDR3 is TGTGCCATCAGTGACGGGGGGTACAATCAGCCCCAGCATTTT.

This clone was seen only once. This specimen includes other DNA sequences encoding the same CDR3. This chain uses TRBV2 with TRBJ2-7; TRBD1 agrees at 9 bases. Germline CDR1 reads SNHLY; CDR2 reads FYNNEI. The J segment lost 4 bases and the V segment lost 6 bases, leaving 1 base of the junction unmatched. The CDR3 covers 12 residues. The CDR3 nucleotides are TGTGCCAGCAGGACAGGGGGTTACGAGCAGTACTTC. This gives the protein CASRTGGYEQYF.

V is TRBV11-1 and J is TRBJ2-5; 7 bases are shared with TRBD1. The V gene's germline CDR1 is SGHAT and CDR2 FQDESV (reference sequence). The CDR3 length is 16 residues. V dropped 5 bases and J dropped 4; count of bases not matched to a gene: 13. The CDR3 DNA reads TGTGCCAGCAGCCCAACGACAGGGACAAGAGTAGAGACCCAGTACTTC. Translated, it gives CASSPTTGTRVETQYF.

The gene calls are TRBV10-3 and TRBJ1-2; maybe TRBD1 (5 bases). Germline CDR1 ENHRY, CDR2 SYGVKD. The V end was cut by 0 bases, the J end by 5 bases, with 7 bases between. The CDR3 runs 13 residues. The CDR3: CAISESAGYGYTF. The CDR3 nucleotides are TGTGCCATCAGTGAGTCGGCAGGGTATGGCTACACCTTC.

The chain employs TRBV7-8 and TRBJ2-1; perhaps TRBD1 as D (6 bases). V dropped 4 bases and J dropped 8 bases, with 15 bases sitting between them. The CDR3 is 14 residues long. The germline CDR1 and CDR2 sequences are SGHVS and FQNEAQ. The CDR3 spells CASSSLQGVHEQFF. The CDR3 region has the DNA TGTGCCAGCAGCTCTCTACAGGGAGTTCATGAGCAGTTCTTC.

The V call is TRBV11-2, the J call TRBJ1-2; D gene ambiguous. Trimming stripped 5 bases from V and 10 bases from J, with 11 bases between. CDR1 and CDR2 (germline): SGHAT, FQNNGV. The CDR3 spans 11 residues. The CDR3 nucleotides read TGTGCCAGCAGCCTGAGTCAGGTCTACACCTTC. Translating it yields CASSLSQVYTF.

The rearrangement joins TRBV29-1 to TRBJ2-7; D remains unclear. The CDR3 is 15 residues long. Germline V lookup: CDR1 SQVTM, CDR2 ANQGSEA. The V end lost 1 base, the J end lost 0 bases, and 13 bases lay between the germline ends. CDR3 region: CSVEGRKESSYEQYF. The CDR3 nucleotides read TGCAGCGTTGAAGGACGAAAGGAGAGCTCCTACGAGCAGTACTTC.

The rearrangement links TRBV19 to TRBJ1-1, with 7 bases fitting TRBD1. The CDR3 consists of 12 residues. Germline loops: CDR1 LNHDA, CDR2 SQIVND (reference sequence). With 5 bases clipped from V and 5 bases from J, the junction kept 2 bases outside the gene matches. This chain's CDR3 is CASSFRGTEAFF. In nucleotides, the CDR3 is TGTGCCAGTAGTTTCAGGGGGACTGAAGCTTTCTTT.

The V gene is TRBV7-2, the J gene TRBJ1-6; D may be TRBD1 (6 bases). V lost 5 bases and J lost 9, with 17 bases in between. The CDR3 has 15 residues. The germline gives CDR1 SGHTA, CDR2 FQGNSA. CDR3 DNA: TGTGCCAGCAGCGATTTGGGGGGCGGGAGTTCACCCCTCCACTTT. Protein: CASSDLGGGSSPLHF.

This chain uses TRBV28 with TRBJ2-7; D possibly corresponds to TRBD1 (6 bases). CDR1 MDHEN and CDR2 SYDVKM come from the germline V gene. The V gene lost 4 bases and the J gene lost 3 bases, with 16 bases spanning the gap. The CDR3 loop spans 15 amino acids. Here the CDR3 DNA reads TGTGCCAGCAGTTCCCTGGATTTAGGGGGCTACGAGCAGTACTTC. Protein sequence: CASSSLDLGGYEQYF.

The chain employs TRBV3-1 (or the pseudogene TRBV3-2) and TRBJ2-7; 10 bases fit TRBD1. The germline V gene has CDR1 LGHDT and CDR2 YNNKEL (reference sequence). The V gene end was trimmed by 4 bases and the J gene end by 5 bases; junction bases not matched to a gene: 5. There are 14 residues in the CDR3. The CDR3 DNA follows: TGTGCCAGCAGCCTTCACGGGACAGGGGACGAGCAGTACTTC. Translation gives CASSLHGTGDEQYF.